The 8 T cell receptor beta chains below all came from one sample that was sequenced in a study of TIL therapy for anti-PD-1-resistant metastatic lung cancer (dated by TCRdb to the early 2020s). The time point label here, explained by the study, means: pre-treatment sample, taken before nivolumab and TIL therapy. The baseline tumor samples were excised metastases, mostly pleural nodules or supraclavicular lymph nodes, taken from the same resection that was used to grow TIL. The immunoSEQ v3 hsTCRB kit was used to amplify TCR beta CDR3 regions from genomic DNA through bias-controlled multiplex PCR. The table was pulled from immuneACCESS by TCRdb, which kept in-frame rearrangements only. Such tables lose some clones; where checked, under half of the loss comes from unresolved V genes, and the rest has no known cause. This sample lists around 100,000 clones; 65% were detected once. In total, the top ten clones hold 9.5% to 13% of the sample.

This material consisted of tumor tissue, taken at baseline. The source of these receptors is a person aged 25-85 years with non-small cell lung cancer.

The chain has TRBV27 and TRBJ1-6, with TRBD1 as a possible D gene (5 bases). This CDR3 has 11 residues. CDR1 is MNHEY and CDR2 is SMNVEV in the germline V gene (reference sequence). The V and J ends lost 10 bases and 9 bases respectively, with 10 bases between them. CDR3 DNA: TGTGCCACCCCCGGGGGTTCACCCCTCCACTTT. It codes for CATPGGSPLHF.

This sequence joins TRBV6-6 and TRBJ2-2, with D possibly being TRBD1 (6 bases). This CDR3 is built from 16 residues. Trimming took off 0 bases at V and 8 bases at J, with 16 bases between the two ends. Germline CDR1 and CDR2: MNHNY and SVGAGI (reference sequence). CDR3 bases: TGTGCCAGCAGTTACTCGGATATCAGGGGAACGGGGGAGCTGTTTTTT. Its protein is CASSYSDIRGTGELFF.

This rearrangement joins TRBV4-1 to TRBJ2-3; no reliable D call. CDR1 is MGHRA, CDR2 YSYEKL, per germline. The V end was cut by 1 base, the J end by 4 bases, with 6 bases between. The CDR3 is made up of 13 amino acids. DNA for the CDR3: TGCGCCAGCAGCCAAGTAGGCGCAGATACGCAGTATTTT. Encoded protein: CASSQVGADTQYF.

V is TRBV11-2 and J is TRBJ1-1; D not resolved. The V gene's germline CDR1 is SGHAT and CDR2 FQNNGV. Trimming cost V 1 base and J 7 bases, with 10 bases left between them. This CDR3 is 13 amino acids long. The CDR3 sequence is CASSLGAGDEAFF. DNA for the CDR3: TGTGCCAGCAGCTTAGGGGCAGGTGATGAAGCTTTCTTT.

The V gene is TRBV5-1, the J gene TRBJ1-5, with D possibly TRBD1 on 5 matching bases. The germline CDR1 and CDR2 sequences are SGHRS and YFSETQ. CDR3 length: 16 amino acids. This CDR3 is CDKRGSAGGGNQPQHF. In DNA, the CDR3 is TGCGACAAGCGGGGGTCGGCGGGTGGTGGCAATCAGCCCCAGCATTTT.

V and J are TRBV11-2 and TRBJ1-5, with no clear D. Germline values: CDR1 SGHAT, CDR2 FQNNGV. This CDR3 spans 13 amino acids. V gave up 2 bases and J gave up 7 bases, with 9 bases separating them. DNA for the CDR3: TGTGCCAGCAGCTTATCGTTGGAACAGCCCCAGCATTTT. Its translation: CASSLSLEQPQHF.

This clone showed up just a few times. The CDR3 region is CASSQDLIGPEVYEQYF. The DNA of the CDR3 is TGCGCCAGCAGCCAAGATCTGATTGGGCCAGAGGTTTACGAGCAGTACTTC. The J gene is TRBJ2-7, the V gene TRBV4-1; D is uncertain. The CDR3 is made up of 17 amino acids. Trimming took off 0 bases at V and 4 bases at J, with 19 bases between the two ends. Germline CDR1 reads MGHRA; CDR2 reads YSYEKL.

The rearrangement uses TRBV7-8 and TRBJ1-1; D gene uncertain. The CDR3 runs to 14 residues. Trimming cost V 5 bases and J 2 bases, with 12 bases left between them. Germline assignment: CDR1 SGHVS and CDR2 FQNEAQ. This chain's CDR3 is CASSRGRINTEAFF. In DNA form, the CDR3 reads TGTGCCAGCAGCAGAGGGCGCATCAACACTGAAGCTTTCTTT.